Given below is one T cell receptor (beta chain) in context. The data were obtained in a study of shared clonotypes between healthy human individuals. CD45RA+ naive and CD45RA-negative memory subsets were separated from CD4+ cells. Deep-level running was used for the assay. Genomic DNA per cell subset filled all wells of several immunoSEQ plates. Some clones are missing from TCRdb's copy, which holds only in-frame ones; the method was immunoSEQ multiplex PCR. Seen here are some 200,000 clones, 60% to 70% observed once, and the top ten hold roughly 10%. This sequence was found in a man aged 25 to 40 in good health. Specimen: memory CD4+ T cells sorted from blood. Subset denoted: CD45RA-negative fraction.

The DNA of the CDR3 is TGTGCCAGCAGTGCCCTGGAGGGACTGGGGAACACTGAAGCTTTCTTT. Its translation: CASSALEGLGNTEAFF. V usage is TRBV2 and J usage is TRBJ1-1, with D possibly TRBD1 on 5 matching bases. V was pared by 4 bases and J by 1 base, with 16 bases between. Germline assignment: CDR1 SNHLY and CDR2 FYNNEI. The CDR3 is 16 amino acids.